This T cell receptor beta chain is drawn from a study of blood T cell repertoires in COVID-19. Across the study: The United States, Italy and Spain provided the acute and convalescent COVID-19 samples. T cells, B-cell-depleted T cells, or PBMCs provided the cDNA or gDNA that served as material.

The ends lost 5 bases at V and 6 bases at J; junction bases unmatched: 11. The CDR3 sequence is 15 residues long. Germline CDR1 reads MDHEN; CDR2 reads SYDVKM. Original methodology: Amplification from reference gene primers served as the basis for estimated nucleated cell counts. Here immunoSEQ multiplex PCR was the method, and the copy in TCRdb shows in-frame clones only, minus some. That table is the source of V, J and clone size, and D and trimming were worked out from the DNA. This sample yields some 120,000 clones, of which 70% to 85% are seen a single time; about 0.85% belongs to the top ten. This clonotype was sampled from a human donor with acute or convalescent COVID-19. The donor label of this sample is uncertain. What was sequenced was peripheral blood. The chain links TRBV28 to TRBJ1-2, with 8 positions matching TRBD1. The CDR3 sequence is CASSRVGQGENGYTF. Written as DNA, the CDR3 is TGTGCCAGCAGTCGGGTAGGACAGGGAGAGAATGGCTACACCTTC.